These 5 T cell receptor beta chains share one sample of origin, sequenced in a study of cytomegalovirus exposure and HLA in healthy donors (dated by TCRdb to 2016 to 2017). The library came from the immunoSEQ multiplex PCR assay. The multiplex PCR relied on a mix of 60 forward primers for TCR Vbeta segments and 13 reverse primers for TCR Jbeta segments. What TCRdb holds here is the immuneACCESS table cut down to in-frame rearrangements. Part of the clones is not present; checked against another copy, under half of the missing clones reflect an unresolved V gene, and the others are unexplained. This sample lists more than 85,000 clones; over 65% were detected once. Around 1.3% of the sample is in the top ten clones. Source material: PBMCs. The receptors shown here come from a woman aged 25 to 39 in good health and CMV-seronegative.

In DNA form, the CDR3 reads TGCGCCAGCAGCCAAACCCTGACTAGCTCCGGGGAGCTGTTTTTT. It yields the protein CASSQTLTSSGELFF. The rearrangement links TRBV4-1 to TRBJ2-2; 7 nucleotides agree with TRBD2. The V segment lost 2 bases and the J segment 6 bases; nucleotides outside the gene matches: 6. CDR1 is MGHRA, CDR2 YSYEKL, per germline. The CDR3 covers 15 residues.

The chain employs TRBV15 and TRBJ1-3; D is unclear. V gave up 0 bases and J gave up 3 bases, with 12 bases separating them. The CDR3 contains 16 residues. Germline loops: CDR1 LNHNV, CDR2 YYDKDF (reference sequence). The CDR3 reads CATSRDQVSGGNTIYF. The CDR3 bases are TGTGCCACCAGCAGAGATCAGGTCTCCGGTGGAAACACCATATATTTT.

The rearrangement links TRBV4-1 to TRBJ1-6; D may be TRBD1 (6 bases). Germline V gene lookup returns CDR1 MGHRA and CDR2 YSYEKL. This CDR3 has 16 residues. The V end lost 5 bases, the J end lost 7 bases, and 18 bases lay between the germline ends. The CDR3 loop reads CASSSPDRHPNSPLHF. In DNA form, the CDR3 reads TGCGCCAGCAGCTCTCCGGACAGACACCCGAATTCACCCCTCCACTTT.

The genes are TRBV6-5 and TRBJ2-5, with TRBD1 as a possible D gene (5 bases). The last part of the DNA fits TRBJ2-7 better; the J call may be wrong. There are 13 residues in the CDR3. CDR1 and CDR2 from the germline V gene are MNHEY and SVGAGI. DNA for the CDR3: TGTGCCAGCAGTTCCACGACAGTCTACGAGCAGTACTTC. Amino acids: CASSSTTVYEQYF.

The chain has TRBV2 and TRBJ2-7, with TRBD2 matching over 12 bases. CDR1 SNHLY and CDR2 FYNNEI come from the germline V gene. After removal of 8 bases from V and 3 bases from J, the junction contained 17 bases not matched to a gene. This CDR3 has 18 amino acids. The CDR3 region has the DNA TGTGCCAGCGGGGGGGGCAGGGGAGGACTAGCGGGATTCTACGAGCAGTACTTC. This translates into CASGGGRGGLAGFYEQYF.